A selection of T cell receptor beta chains follows, all from one sample in a study of shared clonotypes between healthy human individuals. Assay: immunoSEQ multiplex PCR; the TCRdb copy retains only in-frame clones and omits some. The sample holds more than 400,000 clones, around 80% seen once. What was sequenced was PBMCs. These receptor sequences come from a woman between 35 and 50 years old in good health. Some clones in this sample may be carry-over from other donors' samples. The CDR3 runs from the conserved cysteine through the conserved F or W. Fields, in order: D gene, clone size, J gene, V gene, CDR3 length, CDR3 protein, CDR3 DNA. A D gene is named only where the DNA matches it firmly. Expanded clones get a size class; other rows say once, few or many, or leave the size out.

d_gene: TRBD2
abundance: few
j_gene: TRBJ2-1
v_gene: TRBV11-3
len: 15
CDR3aa: CASSSGLAGYNEQFF
CDR3nt: TGTGCCAGCAGCTCCGGACTAGCGGGTTATAATGAGCAGTTCTTC

d_gene: NA
abundance: NA
j_gene: TRBJ1-2
v_gene: TRBV4-2
len: 14
CDR3aa: CASSQGIRAYGYTF
CDR3nt: TGTGCCAGCAGTCAAGGAATTAGAGCCTATGGCTACACCTTC

d_gene: TRBD2
abundance: NA
j_gene: TRBJ2-7
v_gene: TRBV2
len: 15
CDR3aa: CASTIAGRGAYEQYF
CDR3nt: TGTGCCAGCACCATAGCGGGAAGGGGGGCCTACGAGCAGTACTTC

d_gene: NA
abundance: once
j_gene: TRBJ2-3
v_gene: TRBV11-2
len: 15
CDR3aa: CASSLLVAAPDTQYF
CDR3nt: TGTGCCAGCAGCCTACTAGTAGCCGCTCCAGATACGCAGTATTTT

d_gene: NA
abundance: NA
j_gene: TRBJ2-5
v_gene: TRBV5-4
len: 15
CDR3aa: CASSPLGGGQETQYF
CDR3nt: TGTGCCAGCAGCCCACTCGGCGGTGGGCAAGAGACCCAGTACTTC

d_gene: TRBD1
abundance: NA
j_gene: TRBJ2-7
v_gene: TRBV18
len: 13
CDR3aa: CASSGTGGSEQYF
CDR3nt: TGTGCCAGCTCCGGGACAGGGGGCAGCGAGCAGTACTTC

d_gene: TRBD2
abundance: NA
j_gene: TRBJ2-1
v_gene: TRBV7-2
len: 13
CDR3aa: CASSLGTRGEQFF
CDR3nt: TGTGCCAGCAGCTTAGGGACTAGGGGTGAGCAGTTCTTC

d_gene: NA
abundance: NA
j_gene: TRBJ1-5
v_gene: TRBV6-1
len: 16
CDR3aa: CASSEGPGARDQPQHF
CDR3nt: TGTGCCAGCAGTGAGGGGCCGGGGGCGCGGGATCAGCCCCAGCATTTT

d_gene: TRBD1
abundance: NA
j_gene: TRBJ2-2
v_gene: TRBV7-8
len: 15
CDR3aa: CASSLDRYFAGELFF
CDR3nt: TGTGCCAGCAGTTTGGACAGGTACTTCGCCGGGGAGCTGTTTTTT

d_gene: NA
abundance: NA
j_gene: TRBJ2-7
v_gene: TRBV7-9
len: 15
CDR3aa: CASSWGRGGVYEQYF
CDR3nt: TGTGCCAGCAGCTGGGGCCGGGGTGGCGTATACGAGCAGTACTTC

d_gene: NA
abundance: NA
j_gene: TRBJ2-5
v_gene: TRBV29-1
len: 11
CDR3aa: CSVGRRETQYF
CDR3nt: TGCAGCGTTGGACGAAGGGAGACCCAGTACTTC

d_gene: NA
abundance: NA
j_gene: TRBJ2-6
v_gene: TRBV6-6
len: 11
CDR3aa: CASSTGNVLTF
CDR3nt: TGTGCCAGCTCCACGGGCAACGTCCTGACTTTC

d_gene: NA
abundance: NA
j_gene: TRBJ2-7
v_gene: TRBV7-2
len: 17
CDR3aa: CASSRRDSPSRWYEQYF
CDR3nt: TGTGCCAGCAGCCGGAGGGATTCCCCCTCCCGGTGGTACGAGCAGTACTTC

d_gene: TRBD1
abundance: NA
j_gene: TRBJ2-1
v_gene: TRBV28
len: 17
CDR3aa: CASSKGTGVRSYNEQFF
CDR3nt: TGTGCCAGCAGCAAAGGGACAGGGGTGCGGTCCTACAATGAGCAGTTCTTC

d_gene: TRBD2
abundance: NA
j_gene: TRBJ2-1
v_gene: TRBV5-6
len: 15
CDR3aa: CASSYPGLAVHEQFF
CDR3nt: TGTGCCAGCAGCTATCCGGGACTAGCGGTTCATGAGCAGTTCTTC

d_gene: NA
abundance: few
j_gene: TRBJ2-7
v_gene: TRBV28
len: 14
CDR3aa: CASSTTIGAGEQYF
CDR3nt: TGTGCCAGCAGTACCACGATCGGGGCGGGGGAGCAGTACTTC

d_gene: TRBD1
abundance: NA
j_gene: TRBJ1-5
v_gene: TRBV5-1
len: 16
CDR3aa: CASSVGGDRLNQPQHF
CDR3nt: TGCGCCAGCAGCGTTGGTGGGGACAGGTTAAATCAGCCCCAGCATTTT

d_gene: NA
abundance: NA
j_gene: TRBJ2-7
v_gene: TRBV2
len: 14
CDR3aa: CASRTGTSNYEQYF
CDR3nt: TGTGCCAGCAGAACCGGGACAAGTAACTACGAGCAGTACTTC

d_gene: NA
abundance: NA
j_gene: TRBJ1-1
v_gene: TRBV4-3
len: 13
CDR3aa: CASSGRLGTEAFF
CDR3nt: TGCGCCAGCAGCGGCCGACTTGGGACTGAAGCTTTCTTT

d_gene: NA
abundance: NA
j_gene: TRBJ2-5
v_gene: TRBV29-1
len: 11
CDR3aa: CSVISGGTQYF
CDR3nt: TGCAGCGTTATAAGCGGAGGGACCCAGTACTTC

d_gene: TRBD2
abundance: NA
j_gene: TRBJ2-2
v_gene: TRBV2
len: 16
CDR3aa: CASSAMRRGAPGELFF
CDR3nt: TGTGCCAGCAGTGCTATGAGGCGGGGGGCCCCCGGGGAGCTGTTTTTT

d_gene: TRBD2
abundance: NA
j_gene: TRBJ2-1
v_gene: TRBV2
len: 15
CDR3aa: CASRMTSGAYNEQFF
CDR3nt: TGTGCCAGCAGGATGACTAGCGGGGCCTACAATGAGCAGTTCTTC

d_gene: NA
abundance: once
j_gene: TRBJ1-2
v_gene: TRBV5-6
len: 14
CDR3aa: CASSFERTVYGYTF
CDR3nt: TGTGCCAGCAGCTTCGAGCGGACGGTTTATGGCTACACCTTC

d_gene: NA
abundance: NA
j_gene: TRBJ1-1
v_gene: TRBV28
len: 14
CDR3aa: CASSLGSGWAEAFF
CDR3nt: TGTGCCAGCAGTTTAGGATCAGGGTGGGCTGAAGCTTTCTTT

d_gene: NA
abundance: few
j_gene: TRBJ2-2
v_gene: TRBV7-2
len: 16
CDR3aa: CASTHRGGTNTGELFF
CDR3nt: TGTGCCAGCACCCATCGAGGAGGGACGAACACCGGGGAGCTGTTTTTT

d_gene: NA
abundance: NA
j_gene: TRBJ1-4
v_gene: TRBV2
len: 14
CDR3aa: CASRYTRAGEKLFF
CDR3nt: TGTGCCAGCAGGTACACACGGGCGGGTGAAAAACTGTTTTTT

d_gene: NA
abundance: NA
j_gene: TRBJ2-3
v_gene: TRBV18
len: 14
CDR3aa: CASSPEAGSDTQYF
CDR3nt: TGTGCCAGCTCACCAGAGGCTGGCTCAGATACGCAGTATTTT

d_gene: TRBD1
abundance: few
j_gene: TRBJ2-3
v_gene: TRBV5-4
len: 14
CDR3aa: CASSLETGTDTQYF
CDR3nt: TGTGCCAGCAGCTTGGAGACAGGGACAGATACGCAGTATTTT

d_gene: NA
abundance: NA
j_gene: TRBJ1-1
v_gene: TRBV29-1
len: 15
CDR3aa: CSVRGVGSGRTEAFF
CDR3nt: TGCAGCGTCCGGGGGGTTGGTTCTGGGAGAACTGAAGCTTTCTTT

d_gene: TRBD2
abundance: once
j_gene: TRBJ2-1
v_gene: TRBV19
len: 14
CDR3aa: CASIGTSGSNEQFF
CDR3nt: TGTGCCAGTATCGGGACTAGCGGGAGTAATGAGCAGTTCTTC

d_gene: NA
abundance: NA
j_gene: TRBJ2-6
v_gene: TRBV5-1
len: 16
CDR3aa: CASSLGWDSGANVLTF
CDR3nt: TGCGCCAGCAGCTTAGGTTGGGATTCCGGGGCCAACGTCCTGACTTTC

d_gene: NA
abundance: NA
j_gene: TRBJ2-1
v_gene: TRBV5-1
len: 16
CDR3aa: CASSLDSISSYNEQFF
CDR3nt: TGCGCCAGCAGCTTGGACAGTATTAGCTCCTACAATGAGCAGTTCTTC

d_gene: NA
abundance: NA
j_gene: TRBJ2-7
v_gene: TRBV20-1
len: 11
CDR3aa: CSATTQYEQYF
CDR3nt: TGCAGTGCCACGACACAATACGAGCAGTACTTC

d_gene: NA
abundance: once
j_gene: TRBJ2-3
v_gene: TRBV19
len: 14
CDR3aa: CASSMAGASDTQYF
CDR3nt: TGTGCCAGTAGCATGGCTGGGGCTTCAGATACGCAGTATTTT

d_gene: NA
abundance: once
j_gene: TRBJ2-7
v_gene: TRBV25-1
len: 12
CDR3aa: CASIGTAGEQYF
CDR3nt: TGTGCCAGCATAGGGACAGCGGGCGAGCAGTACTTC

d_gene: NA
abundance: NA
j_gene: TRBJ2-6
v_gene: TRBV5-4
len: 15
CDR3aa: CASSQLGSGANVLTF
CDR3nt: TGTGCCAGCAGCCAGCTGGGCTCTGGGGCCAACGTCCTGACTTTC

d_gene: TRBD1
abundance: once
j_gene: TRBJ1-1
v_gene: TRBV6-5
len: 13
CDR3aa: CASSYPGTDEAFF
CDR3nt: TGTGCCAGCAGCTACCCCGGGACAGATGAAGCTTTCTTT

d_gene: NA
abundance: NA
j_gene: TRBJ1-3
v_gene: TRBV28
len: 16
CDR3aa: CASSSPGRHSGNTIYF
CDR3nt: TGTGCCAGCAGCTCCCCGGGACGGCACTCTGGAAACACCATATATTTT

d_gene: TRBD1
abundance: NA
j_gene: TRBJ1-1
v_gene: TRBV30
len: 14
CDR3aa: CAWRADRGLTEAFF
CDR3nt: TGTGCCTGGAGAGCCGACAGGGGGCTAACTGAAGCTTTCTTT

d_gene: NA
abundance: many
j_gene: TRBJ2-3
v_gene: TRBV28
len: 9
CDR3aa: CASRDTQYF
CDR3nt: TGTGCCAGTAGAGATACGCAGTATTTT

d_gene: TRBD2
abundance: once
j_gene: TRBJ2-2
v_gene: TRBV2
len: 16
CDR3aa: CASSGTLAGAAGELFF
CDR3nt: TGTGCCAGCAGTGGAACCCTAGCGGGAGCCGCCGGGGAGCTGTTTTTT

d_gene: NA
abundance: once
j_gene: TRBJ1-4
v_gene: TRBV30
len: 14
CDR3aa: CAWSLDRTNEKLFF
CDR3nt: TGTGCCTGGAGTTTGGACAGAACTAATGAAAAACTGTTTTTT

d_gene: TRBD1
abundance: NA
j_gene: TRBJ1-1
v_gene: TRBV5-1
len: 14
CDR3aa: CASSPGQGNTEAFF
CDR3nt: TGCGCCAGCAGCCCGGGACAGGGCAACACTGAAGCTTTCTTT

d_gene: NA
abundance: NA
j_gene: TRBJ1-2
v_gene: TRBV18
len: 16
CDR3aa: CASSPRVDSRSYGYTF
CDR3nt: TGTGCCAGCTCACCAAGGGTCGACAGCCGCAGTTATGGCTACACCTTC

d_gene: TRBD1
abundance: many
j_gene: TRBJ1-4
v_gene: TRBV10-1
len: 16
CDR3aa: CASSESPGTGSEKLFF
CDR3nt: TGCGCCAGCAGTGAGAGTCCCGGGACAGGATCCGAAAAACTGTTTTTT